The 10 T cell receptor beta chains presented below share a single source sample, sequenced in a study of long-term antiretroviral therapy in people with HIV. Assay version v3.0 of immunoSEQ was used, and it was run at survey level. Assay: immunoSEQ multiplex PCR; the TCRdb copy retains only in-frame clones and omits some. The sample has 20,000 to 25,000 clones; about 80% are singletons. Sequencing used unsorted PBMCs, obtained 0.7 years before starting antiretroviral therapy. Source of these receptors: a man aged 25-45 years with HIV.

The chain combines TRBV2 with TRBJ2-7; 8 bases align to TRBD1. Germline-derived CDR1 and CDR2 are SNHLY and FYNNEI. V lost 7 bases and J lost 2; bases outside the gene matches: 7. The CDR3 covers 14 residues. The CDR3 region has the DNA TGTGCCAGCACTCCGGGACAGGTCCCCTACGAGCAGTACTTC. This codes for CASTPGQVPYEQYF. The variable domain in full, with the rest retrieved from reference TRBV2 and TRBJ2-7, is EPEVTQTPSHQVTQMGQEVILRCVPISNHLYFYWYRQILGQKVEFLVSFYNNEISEKSEIFDDQFSVERPDGSNFTLKIRSTKLEDSAMYFCASTPGQVPYEQYFGPGTRLTVT.

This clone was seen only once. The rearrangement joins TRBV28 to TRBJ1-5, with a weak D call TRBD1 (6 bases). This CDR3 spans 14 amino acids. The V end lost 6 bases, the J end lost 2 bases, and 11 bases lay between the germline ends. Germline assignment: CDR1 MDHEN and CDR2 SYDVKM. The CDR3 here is CASRPGQRNQPQHF. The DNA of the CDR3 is TGTGCCAGCAGGCCGGGACAACGCAATCAGCCCCAGCATTTT.

The CDR3 DNA reads TGCGCCAGCAGCTTGCAAAGGACAGGGGTTTCACCCCTCCACTTT. Amino acids: CASSLQRTGVSPLHF. The chain joins TRBV5-1 to TRBJ1-6, with 9 bases matching TRBD1. V trimming: 1 base; J trimming: 9 bases; junction bases outside the gene matches: 5. Germline CDR1 SGHRS, CDR2 YFSETQ. This CDR3 contains 15 residues.

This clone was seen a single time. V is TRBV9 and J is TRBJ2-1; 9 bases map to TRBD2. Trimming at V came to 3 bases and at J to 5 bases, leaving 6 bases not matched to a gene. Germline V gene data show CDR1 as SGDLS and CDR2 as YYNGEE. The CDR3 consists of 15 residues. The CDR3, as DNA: TGTGCCAGCAGCGGTAGCGGGAGAGGGAACAATGAGCAGTTCTTC. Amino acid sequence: CASSGSGRGNNEQFF.

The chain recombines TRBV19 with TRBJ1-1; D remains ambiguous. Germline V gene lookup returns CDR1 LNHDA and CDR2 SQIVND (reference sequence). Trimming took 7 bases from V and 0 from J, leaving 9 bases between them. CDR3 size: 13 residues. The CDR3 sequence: CASTRTVNTEAFF. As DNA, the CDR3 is TGTGCCAGTACCCGGACGGTGAACACTGAAGCTTTCTTT.

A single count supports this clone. The CDR3 DNA sequence: TGTGCCAGCAGCATACTAGCGGGCTCCTACAATGAGCAGTTCTTC. The encoded protein is CASSILAGSYNEQFF. The chain recombines TRBV28 with TRBJ2-1, with 9 nucleotides matching TRBD2. The V gene end was trimmed by 6 bases and the J gene end by 0 bases; junction bases not matched to a gene: 3. CDR3 size: 15 residues. Germline CDR1 is MDHEN and CDR2 is SYDVKM.

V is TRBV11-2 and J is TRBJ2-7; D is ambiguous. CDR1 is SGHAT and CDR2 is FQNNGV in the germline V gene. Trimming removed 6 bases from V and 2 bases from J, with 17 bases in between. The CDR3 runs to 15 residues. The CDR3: CASSYSRSTAYEQYF. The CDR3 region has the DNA TGTGCCAGCAGTTATTCCCGCTCGACGGCCTACGAGCAGTACTTC.

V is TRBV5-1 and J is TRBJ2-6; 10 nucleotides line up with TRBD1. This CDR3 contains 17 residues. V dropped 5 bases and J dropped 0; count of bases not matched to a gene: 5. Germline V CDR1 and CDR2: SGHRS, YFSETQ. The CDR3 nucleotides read TGCGCCAGCAGTACCGGGACAGGGGCCTCTGGGGCCAACGTCCTGACTTTC. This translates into CASSTGTGASGANVLTF.

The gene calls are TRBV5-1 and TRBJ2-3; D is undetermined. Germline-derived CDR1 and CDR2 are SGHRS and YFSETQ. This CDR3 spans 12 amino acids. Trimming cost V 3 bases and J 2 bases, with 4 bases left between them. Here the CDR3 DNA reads TGCGCCAGCAGCTGGAACACAGATACGCAGTATTTT. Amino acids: CASSWNTDTQYF.

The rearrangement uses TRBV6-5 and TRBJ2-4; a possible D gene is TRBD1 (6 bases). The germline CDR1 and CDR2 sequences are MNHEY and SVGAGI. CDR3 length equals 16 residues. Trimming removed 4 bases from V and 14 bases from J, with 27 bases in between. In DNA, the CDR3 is TGTGCCAGCAGTTCTACCCTCAATGCGGGCAGGGGATTTAAGTACTTC. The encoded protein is CASSSTLNAGRGFKYF.